Listed here are 29 T cell receptor beta chains from one sample, sequenced in a study of cytomegalovirus exposure and HLA in healthy donors. Primers included in the PCR were 60 Vbeta and 13 Jbeta primers. Libraries were prepared by immunoSEQ multiplex PCR; TCRdb keeps only in-frame clonotypes and omits some of them. Of roughly 150,000 clones listed, 73% are singletons. Material for sequencing was PBMCs. Source of these receptors: a woman younger than 30 in good health and CMV-seropositive.

The V and J genes are TRBV27 and TRBJ2-7; D gene ambiguous. V shed 5 bases and J shed 0 bases, with 11 bases lying between them. The CDR3 has 14 residues. Germline CDR1 reads MNHEY; CDR2 reads SMNVEV (reference sequence). The CDR3 nucleotides are TGTGCCAGCAGTGTGATACGGAGCTCCTACGAGCAGTACTTC. Residues: CASSVIRSSYEQYF.

The V and J genes are TRBV5-1 and TRBJ2-1; the match to TRBD1 covers 9 bases. Per the germline V gene, CDR1 is SGHRS and CDR2 is YFSETQ. After removal of 4 bases from V and 0 bases from J, the junction contained 8 bases not matched to a gene. CDR3 length: 17 amino acids. The DNA of the CDR3 is TGCGCCAGCAGCCGTACAGGGGGCGCGAGCTCCTACAATGAGCAGTTCTTC. This encodes CASSRTGGASSYNEQFF. The variable domain in full, completed from reference TRBV5-1 and TRBJ2-1, reads KAGVTQTPRYLIKTRGQQVTLSCSPISGHRSVSWYQQTPGQGLQFLFEYFSETQRNKGNFPGRFSGRQFSNSRSEMNVSTLELGDSALYLCASSRTGGASSYNEQFFGPGTRLTVL.

The chain uses TRBV6-6 and TRBJ1-6; D is unresolved. V gave up 2 bases and J gave up 7 bases, with 6 bases separating them. CDR3 length equals 13 residues. CDR1 is MNHNY and CDR2 is SVGAGI in the germline V gene (reference sequence). CDR3 amino acids: CASSYTKNSPLHF. The CDR3, as DNA: TGTGCCAGCAGTTACACAAAAAATTCACCCCTCCACTTT.

The chain combines TRBV9 with TRBJ2-3; 7 positions match TRBD1. J was trimmed by 4 bases and V by 0 bases; bases with no gene match: 5. The CDR3 runs 15 residues. CDR1 is SGDLS, CDR2 YYNGEE, per germline. CDR3 in DNA: TGTGCCAGCAGCGTAGATGACAGGGCGGCAGATACGCAGTATTTT. Its protein product is CASSVDDRAADTQYF.

This chain connects TRBV6-5 to TRBJ2-7; 7 bases agree with TRBD1. Per the germline V gene, CDR1 is MNHEY and CDR2 is SVGAGI. With 10 bases clipped from V and 2 bases from J, the junction kept 8 bases outside the gene matches. The CDR3 covers 13 residues. In DNA form, the CDR3 reads TGTGCCACTCGCAGGGGGATCACCTACGAGCAGTACTTC. Translated: CATRRGITYEQYF.

This clone was counted only a few times. CDR3 nucleotide sequence: TGTGCCAGCAGCTTACAGACAGGGGTTAATGAAAAACTGTTTTTT. Translating gives CASSLQTGVNEKLFF. This chain links TRBV7-9 with TRBJ1-4, with TRBD1 identical over 8 bases. This CDR3 contains 15 residues. The ends lost 2 bases at V and 4 bases at J; junction bases unmatched: 3. Looked up from germline, CDR1 is SEHNR and CDR2 is FQNEAQ (reference sequence).

This clone was counted a few times. DNA of the CDR3: TGTGCCAGCAGCTCGACGACAGGAATGAACACTGAAGCTTTCTTT. Amino acid sequence: CASSSTTGMNTEAFF. The chain joins TRBV9 to TRBJ1-1; maybe TRBD1 (6 bases). Germline V gene data show CDR1 as SGDLS and CDR2 as YYNGEE. Between the trimmed V and J ends, which lost 4 bases and 0 bases, there was a span of 13 bases. This CDR3 has 15 residues.

J is TRBJ1-1 and V is TRBV11-2, with D possibly being TRBD1 (5 bases). Germline assignment: CDR1 SGHAT and CDR2 FQNNGV. The CDR3 has 18 amino acids. V was shortened by 0 bases and J by 0 bases, with 17 bases between the two germline ends. CDR3 loop: CASSLEFRQGRMNTEAFF. In DNA form, the CDR3 reads TGTGCCAGCAGCTTAGAATTTAGGCAGGGTAGGATGAACACTGAAGCTTTCTTT.

The DNA of the CDR3 is TGTGCCTTCGGGTGGGCAGGACAGTTTAACTATGGCTACACCTTC. As protein: CAFGWAGQFNYGYTF. This chain links TRBV5-4 with TRBJ1-2; D may be TRBD1 (6 bases). Between the trimmed V and J ends, which lost 10 bases and 1 base, there was a span of 20 bases. Germline CDR1 is SGHNT and CDR2 is YYREEE (reference sequence). The CDR3 spans 15 residues.

The chain carries TRBV10-3 and TRBJ2-2; D perhaps matches TRBD1 (6 bases). This CDR3 is 16 amino acids long. Trimming cost V 0 bases and J 0 bases, with 8 bases left between them. Per germline, CDR1 ENHRY and CDR2 SYGVKD. The CDR3 spells CAISESRTANTGELFF. The CDR3 DNA reads as TGTGCCATCAGTGAGTCGCGGACAGCGAACACCGGGGAGCTGTTTTTT.

The chain combines TRBV7-9 with TRBJ1-1, with a weak D call TRBD1 (6 bases). V gave up 1 base and J gave up 9 bases, with 18 bases separating them. This CDR3 has 15 residues. Germline CDR1 is SEHNR and CDR2 is FQNEAQ (reference sequence). This CDR3 is CASSLEGGLGLKAFF. CDR3 sequence (DNA): TGTGCCAGCAGCTTAGAAGGGGGTCTAGGTTTGAAAGCTTTCTTT.

This clone was recorded only once. The chain uses TRBV4-2 and TRBJ2-7; the match to TRBD2 covers 9 bases. CDR1 is LGHNA, CDR2 YNFKEQ, per germline. With 0 bases clipped from V and 1 base from J, the junction kept 4 bases outside the gene matches. The CDR3 spans 16 residues. The CDR3 here is CASSQELLAGSYEQYF. The CDR3 DNA reads TGTGCCAGCAGCCAAGAACTCCTAGCGGGGTCCTACGAGCAGTACTTC.

The chain employs TRBV30 and TRBJ2-6; 9 bases match TRBD2. V gave up 3 bases and J gave up 0 bases; unmatched junction bases: 3. The CDR3 covers 16 residues. The V gene's germline CDR1 is GTSNPN and CDR2 SVGIG (reference sequence). CDR3 residues: CAWRPRGGSGANVLTF. CDR3 bases: TGTGCCTGGAGGCCGCGGGGGGGCTCTGGGGCCAACGTCCTGACTTTC.

About this clone: One end of the junction does not line up with germline, which may come from a read error. This chain connects TRBV5-4 to TRBJ1-4; D is ambiguous. This CDR3 has 16 residues. CDR1 is SGHNT and CDR2 is YYREEE in the germline V gene (reference sequence). The DNA for the CDR3 is TGTGCCAGCAGCCCCGTTCCCCGGATGACTAATGAAGAACTGTTTTTT. This sequence encodes CASSPVPRMTNEELFF. Complete variable domain (other parts from reference TRBV5-4 and TRBJ1-4): ETGVTQSPTHLIKTRGQQVTLRCSSQSGHNTVSWYQQALGQGPQFIFQYYREEENGRGNFPPRFSGLQFPNYSSELNVNALELDDSALYLCASSPVPRMTNEELFFGSGTQLSVL.

There are a few counts of this clone. The chain is built from TRBV7-2 and TRBJ1-1; 9 nucleotides align to TRBD1. Trimming took 5 bases from V and 2 from J; bases not matched to a gene: 6. Germline CDR1 and CDR2: SGHTA and FQGNSA. The CDR3 runs 15 residues. The CDR3 DNA reads TGTGCCAGCAGCCTAATGGGACAGGGAAACACTGAAGCTTTCTTT. Encoded protein: CASSLMGQGNTEAFF.

The gene calls are TRBV4-2 and TRBJ1-3; D remains unclear. V dropped 4 bases and J dropped 8 bases, with 12 bases sitting between them. CDR3 length equals 13 residues. The germline V gene has CDR1 LGHNA and CDR2 YNFKEQ. Written as DNA, the CDR3 is TGTGCCAGCAGCCGGAGTCTGTGGGACACCATATATTTT. Its translation is CASSRSLWDTIYF.

The gene calls are TRBV9 and TRBJ2-1; the D gene is possibly TRBD1 (6 bases). The CDR3 covers 15 residues. Germline CDR1 SGDLS, CDR2 YYNGEE. The germline V and J ends were trimmed by 4 bases and 5 bases, with 16 bases remaining between them. CDR3 nucleotide sequence: TGTGCCAGCAGCTCCCCAGGGGAATTCAACAATGAGCAGTTCTTC. Translation: CASSSPGEFNNEQFF.

The J gene is TRBJ2-1, the V gene TRBV5-6; 9 nucleotides line up with TRBD1. CDR1 is SGHDT and CDR2 is YYEEEE in the germline V gene. Trimming at V came to 4 bases and at J to 4 bases, leaving 3 bases not matched to a gene. CDR3 length: 14 residues. The CDR3 DNA reads TGTGCCAGCAGCGGGGGACAGGGATACAATGAGCAGTTCTTC. Translating it yields CASSGGQGYNEQFF.

This chain connects TRBV9 to TRBJ2-2, with a tentative D call TRBD2 (6 bases). This CDR3 is built from 13 residues. Trimming left V 4 bases short and J 7 bases short, with 11 bases between. Germline-derived CDR1 and CDR2 are SGDLS and YYNGEE. Here the CDR3 reads CASSPHGSGELFF. DNA of the CDR3: TGTGCCAGCAGCCCACACGGGAGCGGGGAGCTGTTTTTT.

This clone was counted between two and nine times. This CDR3 is CASSYGGLAGDYEQYF. As DNA, the CDR3 is TGTGCCAGCAGTTACGGGGGACTAGCGGGGGATTACGAGCAGTACTTC. The V gene is TRBV6-5, the J gene TRBJ2-7, with 14 bases aligning to TRBD2. The CDR3 extends over 16 amino acids. The V and J ends lost 2 bases and 4 bases, in that order; junction bases with no gene match: 4. Germline-derived CDR1 and CDR2 are MNHEY and SVGAGI.

CDR3 sequence (DNA): TGTGCCAGCAGCTTCGGGGGGGGCTCCCCAGATACGCAGTATTTT. Residues: CASSFGGGSPDTQYF. J is TRBJ2-3 and V is TRBV7-3; TRBD2 aligns across 8 bases. The junction had 6 bases not matched to a gene; V was cut back by 3 bases and J by 4 bases. Germline V gene data show CDR1 as SGHTA and CDR2 as FQGTGA. This CDR3 has 15 residues.

This clone was counted only a few times. The genes are TRBV4-3 and TRBJ2-3, with 7 bases fitting TRBD1. Per the germline V gene, CDR1 is LGHNA and CDR2 is YSLEER. J was trimmed by 8 bases and V by 3 bases; bases with no gene match: 17. There are 17 residues in the CDR3. The CDR3 DNA sequence: TGCGCCAGCAGCCAGTACCAACAGGGGCTGAACCCCCTTACGCAGTATTTT. It codes for CASSQYQQGLNPLTQYF.

V and J are TRBV29-1 and TRBJ1-2; D is possibly TRBD1 (6 bases). The CDR3 extends over 16 amino acids. CDR1 is SQVTM, CDR2 ANQGSEA, per germline. Trimming shortened V by 7 bases and J by 4 bases, and 25 bases separated the two germline ends. CDR3 loop: CSAADRDIPISYGYTF. DNA of the CDR3: TGCAGCGCCGCTGACCGGGACATCCCCATATCCTATGGCTACACCTTC.

V usage is TRBV19 and J usage is TRBJ2-2, with D perhaps matching TRBD1 (6 bases). The CDR3 has 16 amino acids. V lost 1 base and J 4 bases, leaving 13 bases between the germline ends. Germline lookup yields CDR1 LNHDA and CDR2 SQIVND (reference sequence). This CDR3 is CASSIGAGAITGELFF. The CDR3 nucleotides are TGTGCCAGTAGTATAGGGGCAGGGGCGATCACCGGGGAGCTGTTTTTT.

This chain uses TRBV11-2 with TRBJ2-1; D is perhaps TRBD1 (5 bases). The CDR3 length is 14 residues. The germline CDR1 and CDR2 sequences are SGHAT and FQNNGV. V was cut by 5 bases and J by 2 bases, with 10 bases left in between. The CDR3 region is CASSQGAPYNEQFF. In DNA form, the CDR3 reads TGTGCCAGCAGCCAGGGTGCCCCCTACAATGAGCAGTTCTTC.

V and J are TRBV5-1 and TRBJ2-7, with unresolved D. Trimming took off 2 bases at V and 2 bases at J, with 5 bases between the two ends. From germline, CDR1 is SGHRS and CDR2 YFSETQ. CDR3 size: 12 residues. The CDR3 sequence: CASSFSTYEQYF. CDR3 coding DNA: TGCGCCAGCAGCTTTAGCACCTACGAGCAGTACTTC.

The rearrangement links TRBV9 to TRBJ2-1, with TRBD2 matching over 7 bases. The germline V gene encodes CDR1 SGDLS and CDR2 YYNGEE. With 4 bases clipped from V and 6 bases from J, the junction kept 13 bases outside the gene matches. CDR3 length: 16 amino acids. The CDR3 DNA is TGTGCCAGCAGCATAGCGTCTCGCGGGGGTAGCAATGAGCAGTTCTTC. This sequence encodes CASSIASRGGSNEQFF.

The J gene is TRBJ1-1, the V gene TRBV7-6; D is perhaps TRBD1 (6 bases). Germline CDR1 reads SGHVS; CDR2 reads FNYEAQ. The CDR3 totals 14 residues. V was clipped by 6 bases and J by 7 bases, with 18 bases between them. Here the CDR3 reads CASSSETQGFEAFF. DNA of the CDR3: TGTGCCAGCAGTTCGGAAACTCAGGGGTTTGAAGCTTTCTTT.

This clone was counted only a few times. The chain employs TRBV6-5 and TRBJ1-1, with 8 bases identical to TRBD1. V trimming: 5 bases; J trimming: 1 base; junction bases outside the gene matches: 6. There are 15 residues in the CDR3. Germline V CDR1 and CDR2: MNHEY, SVGAGI. CDR3 amino acids: CASSPPGQGNTEAFF. The DNA for the CDR3 is TGTGCCAGCAGTCCCCCCGGACAGGGGAACACTGAAGCTTTCTTT.